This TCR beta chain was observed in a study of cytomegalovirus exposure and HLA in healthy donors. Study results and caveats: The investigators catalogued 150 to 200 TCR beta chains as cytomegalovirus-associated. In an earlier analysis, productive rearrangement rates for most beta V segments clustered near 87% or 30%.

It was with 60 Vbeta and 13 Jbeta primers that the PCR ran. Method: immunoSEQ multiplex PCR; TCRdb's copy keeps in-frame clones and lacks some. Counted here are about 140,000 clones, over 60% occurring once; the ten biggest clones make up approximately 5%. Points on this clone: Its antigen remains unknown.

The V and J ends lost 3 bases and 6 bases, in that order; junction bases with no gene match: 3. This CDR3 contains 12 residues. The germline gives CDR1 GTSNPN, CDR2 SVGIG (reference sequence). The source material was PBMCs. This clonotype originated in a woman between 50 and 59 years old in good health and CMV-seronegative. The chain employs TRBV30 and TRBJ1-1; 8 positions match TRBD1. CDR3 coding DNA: TGTGCCTGGAGGGACAGGGTCGCTGAAGCTTTCTTT. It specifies CAWRDRVAEAFF.